This T cell receptor (beta chain) was profiled in a study of OX40 agonist ivuxolimab in advanced cancers. Study-wide background: People in dose escalation had one of these cancers: hepatocellular carcinoma, melanoma, renal cell or head and neck cancer. The dose-escalation cohort was about 86% male, with a mean age of around 60 years, ranging roughly 20 to 90. Study conclusions and caveats: More expanded clones were seen, on average, in CD8+ T cells than in CD4+.

V lost 4 bases and J 7 bases, leaving 15 bases between the germline ends. Germline CDR1 is SGHTA and CDR2 is FQGTGA. The CDR3 has 14 residues. Only in-frame clones appear in the TCRdb table, and some are missing; sequencing was by immunoSEQ multiplex PCR. The profile shows 40,000 to 50,000 clones, about 88% of them singletons. This clone was seen just once. The target antigen is unknown. The specimen was CD4+ or CD8+ T cells sorted from blood, collected in a trial of the OX40 agonist ivuxolimab. The chain employs TRBV7-3 and TRBJ2-3; D uncertain. This clonotype was obtained from an adult with an advanced solid tumor such as melanoma, head and neck, liver or kidney cancer. The CDR3 sequence is CASSSYLQPYTQYF. Here the CDR3 DNA reads TGTGCCAGCAGCTCGTACCTCCAGCCCTATACGCAGTATTTT.